This T cell receptor beta chain was captured in a study of radiotherapy plus CTLA-4 blockade in lung cancer. Measured with immunoSEQ multiplex PCR; TCRdb has only the in-frame clones, and not every one. Found here are around 80,000 clones, roughly 74% of them singletons; the top ten hold roughly a tenth. The origin of this receptor is a human donor with non-small cell lung cancer whose response to radiotherapy plus ipilimumab could not be evaluated. Sequenced material: peripheral blood, taken from a patient treated with radiotherapy plus ipilimumab.

CDR3 sequence: CASSREGRNEQYF. The CDR3, as DNA: TGTGCCAGCAGTCGGGAGGGGAGGAACGAGCAGTACTTC. This chain joins TRBV2 and TRBJ2-5; 8 bases fit TRBD2. The J call may be wrong; the DNA end is better matched by TRBJ2-7. Germline loops: CDR1 SNHLY, CDR2 FYNNEI. The CDR3 has 13 amino acids.